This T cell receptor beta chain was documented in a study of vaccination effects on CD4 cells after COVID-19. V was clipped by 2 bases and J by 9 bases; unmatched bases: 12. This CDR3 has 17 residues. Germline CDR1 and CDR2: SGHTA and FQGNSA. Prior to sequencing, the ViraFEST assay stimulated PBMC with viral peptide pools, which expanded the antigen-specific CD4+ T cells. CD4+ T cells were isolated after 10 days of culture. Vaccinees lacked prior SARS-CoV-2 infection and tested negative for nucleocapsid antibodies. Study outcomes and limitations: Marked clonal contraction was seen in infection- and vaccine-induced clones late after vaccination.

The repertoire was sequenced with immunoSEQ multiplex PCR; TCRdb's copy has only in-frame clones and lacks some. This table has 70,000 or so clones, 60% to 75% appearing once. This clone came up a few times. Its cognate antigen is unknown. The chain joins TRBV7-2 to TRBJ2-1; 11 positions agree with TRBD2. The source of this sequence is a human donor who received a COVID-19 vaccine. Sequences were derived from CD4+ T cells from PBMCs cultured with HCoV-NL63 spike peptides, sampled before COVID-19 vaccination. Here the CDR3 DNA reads TGTGCCAGCAGCTTAATCTTTGGGACTAGCGGATTAGTTGAGCAGTTCTTC. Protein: CASSLIFGTSGLVEQFF.